The sequence of this TCR beta chain was determined in a study of regulatory T cells in long-lasting Graves disease. Whole-study context: Over 5 years of antithyroid drugs plus positive TSH receptor antibodies defined persistent Graves' disease.

Arm-PCR of CDR3 regions with iRepertoire HTBI primers generated TCR beta libraries. TCRdb re-derived calls from the multiplex PCR reads in MiXCR, one entry per CDR3 protein. Here the sample spans some 450,000 distinct CDR3 sequences, 23% being singletons. There are many counts of this clonotype. With 3 bases clipped from V and 4 bases from J, the junction kept 6 bases outside the gene matches. The CDR3 totals 15 residues. The sample's time point: persistent/refractory GD, antithyroid drugs over 5 years with positive TRAb. TCR sequences were obtained from RNA taken from PBMCs. Approximately 10-milliliter peripheral blood samples went into EDTA tubes.

This chain links TRBV12-3 or TRBV12-4 with TRBJ1-5, with 7 bases that match TRBD1. The TCR comes from a female donor with Graves disease. This material consisted of peripheral blood mononuclear cells (PBMCs), taken when the disease was refractory, from a patient treated with antithyroid drugs. CDR3 DNA: TGTGCCAGCAGTTTCATTACAGGGGATAATCAGCCCCAGCATTTT. It encodes CASSFITGDNQPQHF.